These 29 T cell receptor beta chains originate from one sample sequenced in a study of CD8+ T cells in alopecia areata. Following extraction, RNA underwent reverse transcription to cDNA, which served as the sequencing template. Profiled with immunoSEQ multiplex PCR; TCRdb holds only in-frame clones, not every one. The sample records over 70,000 clones, around 66% being singletons. Treatment defined: oral pan-JAK inhibitor, 5-10 mg twice daily. The sequencing used CD8+ T cells sorted from blood, collected at week 24, from a patient treated with tofacitinib. These receptors were obtained from a human donor with alopecia areata.

The chain joins TRBV30 to TRBJ2-7; tentatively, D is TRBD1 (5 bases). The CDR3 is made up of 11 amino acids. The V end was cut by 3 bases, the J end by 7 bases, with 10 bases between. Germline V CDR1 and CDR2: GTSNPN, SVGIG (reference sequence). The CDR3 DNA sequence: TGTGCCTGGAGGGGGCAAATAGAGCAGTACTTC. It specifies CAWRGQIEQYF.

The DNA of the CDR3 is TGCGCCAGCAGCCAAGGACAGGGGGTTTCCTACGAGCAGTACTTC. It is translated as CASSQGQGVSYEQYF. The V gene is TRBV4-3, the J gene TRBJ2-7, with 9 bases aligning to TRBD1. From germline, CDR1 is LGHNA and CDR2 YSLEER. V lost 1 base and J lost 1; bases outside the gene matches: 2. The CDR3 extends over 15 amino acids.

The CDR3 nucleotides are TGTGCCAGCAGCTTAGCACGGGGGCTGGAGACCCAGTACTTC. It specifies CASSLARGLETQYF. The genes are TRBV7-2 and TRBJ2-5; D tentatively reads TRBD1 or TRBD2 (6 bases each). Trimming stripped 0 bases from V and 5 bases from J, with 10 bases between. This CDR3 spans 14 amino acids. The germline gives CDR1 SGHTA, CDR2 FQGNSA.

This sequence joins TRBV4-3 and TRBJ2-1; no clear D. The V end lost 0 bases, the J end lost 1 base, and 13 bases lay between the germline ends. This CDR3 spans 17 amino acids. Per germline, CDR1 LGHNA and CDR2 YSLEER. The CDR3 DNA reads as TGCGCCAGCAGCCAAGATCCCCCCTCGTTATCCTACAATGAGCAGTTCTTC. Its protein is CASSQDPPSLSYNEQFF.

This clone was seen once. The chain links TRBV4-1 to TRBJ2-5; no firm D call. Trimming removed 1 base from V and 0 bases from J, with 6 bases in between. The CDR3 runs 14 residues. In germline, CDR1 is MGHRA, CDR2 YSYEKL. The CDR3 bases are TGCGCCAGCAGCCAAGTCGGGTACCAAGAGACCCAGTACTTC. Amino acid sequence: CASSQVGYQETQYF.

This clone was observed a few times. The V and J genes are TRBV19 and TRBJ1-1; D is undetermined. This CDR3 has 10 residues. The V end was cut by 5 bases, the J end by 8 bases, with 6 bases between. Germline V CDR1 and CDR2: LNHDA, SQIVND (reference sequence). The CDR3 DNA reads as TGTGCCAGTAGTGGCCAGGAAGCTTTCTTT. Translated: CASSGQEAFF. The full variable domain, completed using reference TRBV19 and TRBJ1-1, is DGGITQSPKYLFRKEGQNVTLSCEQNLNHDAMYWYRQDPGQGLRLIYYSQIVNDFQKGDIAEGYSVSREKKESFPLTVTSAQKNPTAFYLCASSGQEAFFGQGTRLTVV.

The J gene is TRBJ2-7, the V gene TRBV15; D is perhaps TRBD2 (5 bases). The V end was cut by 7 bases, the J end by 3 bases, with 16 bases between. The germline CDR1 and CDR2 sequences are LNHNV and YYDKDF (reference sequence). The CDR3 is 14 residues long. The CDR3 spells CATTPMPRGYEQYF. As DNA, the CDR3 is TGTGCCACCACCCCAATGCCCCGGGGCTACGAGCAGTACTTC.

The chain has TRBV9 and TRBJ2-3; D unclear. The V gene's germline CDR1 is SGDLS and CDR2 YYNGEE. The CDR3 is 13 residues long. The V end lost 2 bases, the J end lost 1 base, and 5 bases lay between the germline ends. The DNA for the CDR3 is TGTGCCAGCAGCGTTGGGGGCACAGATACGCAGTATTTT. This gives the protein CASSVGGTDTQYF.

This chain uses TRBV15 with TRBJ2-2, with D possibly matching TRBD2 (6 bases). The CDR3 is 18 amino acids. V was trimmed by 4 bases and J by 4 bases, leaving 22 bases between them. CDR1 is LNHNV, CDR2 YYDKDF, per germline (reference sequence). CDR3 sequence reads: CATSIYPRASVGTGELFF. As DNA, the CDR3 is TGTGCCACCAGCATCTATCCCCGGGCTAGCGTGGGCACCGGGGAGCTGTTTTTT.

This clone was found a few times. The V and J genes are TRBV7-3 and TRBJ2-3; possibly TRBD1 for D (5 bases). Trimming pared 5 bases from V and 0 bases from J, leaving 6 bases between. Germline assignment: CDR1 SGHTA and CDR2 FQGTGA. This CDR3 spans 13 amino acids. For the CDR3, the DNA is TGTGCCAGCAGCCGACAGAGCACAGATACGCAGTATTTT. Residues: CASSRQSTDTQYF.

This clone appeared a single time. The genes are TRBV9 and TRBJ1-1; unclear D gene. CDR3 length: 13 residues. V was clipped by 5 bases and J by 0 bases, with 8 bases between them. Germline lookup yields CDR1 SGDLS and CDR2 YYNGEE. The CDR3, as DNA: TGTGCCAGCAGTCCGGTAATGAACACTGAAGCTTTCTTT. Its translation: CASSPVMNTEAFF.

The rearrangement joins TRBV28 to TRBJ2-5, with a weak D call TRBD2 (6 bases). Germline V gene data show CDR1 as MDHEN and CDR2 as SYDVKM. Between the trimmed V and J ends, which lost 5 bases and 1 base, there was a span of 17 bases. This CDR3 has 16 amino acids. This CDR3 reads CASSPPSDGSQETQYF. The CDR3 DNA follows: TGTGCCAGCAGTCCACCCTCGGACGGGAGCCAAGAGACCCAGTACTTC.

The J gene is TRBJ2-5, the V gene TRBV7-8, with 8 bases aligning to TRBD1. CDR1 is SGHVS and CDR2 is FQNEAQ in the germline V gene. This CDR3 is built from 15 residues. V dropped 2 bases and J dropped 5; count of bases not matched to a gene: 7. The CDR3 sequence is CASSLQGARLETQYF. The DNA of the CDR3 is TGTGCCAGCAGCTTACAGGGGGCGCGTCTGGAGACCCAGTACTTC.

About this clone: One junction end disagrees with the germline gene, perhaps due to a read error. This chain links TRBV2 with TRBJ2-7; D is possibly TRBD1 or TRBD2 (6 bases each). The CDR3 is made up of 16 amino acids. Germline CDR1 and CDR2: SNHLY and FYNNEI. CDR3 sequence (DNA): TGTGCCAGCAGCGAAGAGGGGGGACTGGCTCAATACGAGCAGTACTTC. Protein product: CASSEEGGLAQYEQYF.

The J gene is TRBJ2-7, the V gene TRBV19; D not certain. The CDR3 has 11 amino acids. Trimming pared 5 bases from V and 6 bases from J, leaving 8 bases between. Germline CDR1 and CDR2: LNHDA and SQIVND (reference sequence). The CDR3 nucleotides are TGTGCCAGTAGTTCCCTCTCCGAGCAGTACTTC. This encodes CASSSLSEQYF. Full variable domain (remainder filled in from reference TRBV19 and TRBJ2-7): DGGITQSPKYLFRKEGQNVTLSCEQNLNHDAMYWYRQDPGQGLRLIYYSQIVNDFQKGDIAEGYSVSREKKESFPLTVTSAQKNPTAFYLCASSSLSEQYFGPGTRLTVT.

In DNA, the CDR3 is TGCAGCGTTGAAAACCTTGGCGTCTACAATGAGCAGTTCTTC. As protein: CSVENLGVYNEQFF. The chain uses TRBV29-1 and TRBJ2-1; D not certain. The CDR3 sequence is 14 residues long. V gave up 2 bases and J gave up 3 bases, with 11 bases separating them. Looked up from germline, CDR1 is SQVTM and CDR2 is ANQGSEA.

By share of the sample, this clone is medium-sized (0.01 to 0.1%). The chain links TRBV4-1 to TRBJ2-3; tentatively, D is TRBD2 (6 bases). The CDR3 covers 16 residues. Trimming pared 0 bases from V and 1 base from J, leaving 11 bases between. The germline V gene encodes CDR1 MGHRA and CDR2 YSYEKL. This CDR3 is CASSQDLQRGTDTQYF. As DNA, the CDR3 is TGCGCCAGCAGCCAAGATCTCCAGCGGGGCACAGATACGCAGTATTTT.

This rearrangement joins TRBV6-5 to TRBJ2-3; the D gene is possibly TRBD2 (5 bases). Germline V gene data show CDR1 as MNHEY and CDR2 as SVGAGI. Trimming pared 6 bases from V and 2 bases from J, leaving 9 bases between. The CDR3 extends over 13 amino acids. The CDR3 coding sequence is TGTGCCAGCAGCAGGACTTTCACAGATACGCAGTATTTT. As protein: CASSRTFTDTQYF.

The chain couples TRBV9 to TRBJ2-1; D unresolved. CDR1 is SGDLS, CDR2 YYNGEE, per germline. CDR3 size: 14 residues. V was trimmed by 2 bases and J by 4 bases, leaving 10 bases between them. CDR3 in amino acids: CASSVDMGYNEQFF. CDR3 in DNA: TGTGCCAGCAGCGTCGACATGGGGTACAATGAGCAGTTCTTC.

This chain uses TRBV4-3 with TRBJ2-7; 12 bases agree with TRBD1. Germline CDR1 and CDR2: LGHNA and YSLEER. The CDR3 totals 17 residues. Trimming took 1 base from V and 6 from J; bases not matched to a gene: 10. The CDR3 region has the DNA TGCGCCAGCAGCCAAGTATTGGCCGGGACAGGGGGCGGCGAGCAGTACTTC. Amino acid sequence: CASSQVLAGTGGGEQYF.

The chain employs TRBV7-9 and TRBJ2-7; 8 positions agree with TRBD1. The CDR3 sequence is 16 residues long. Germline loops: CDR1 SEHNR, CDR2 FQNEAQ (reference sequence). The V segment lost 1 base and the J segment 2 bases; nucleotides outside the gene matches: 7. The chain's CDR3 is CASSLGTGLYAYEQYF. The CDR3 DNA is TGTGCCAGCAGCTTAGGGACAGGGTTATATGCCTACGAGCAGTACTTC.

The chain carries TRBV29-1 and TRBJ1-1; TRBD1 agrees at 7 bases. Germline CDR1 and CDR2: SQVTM and ANQGSEA. The CDR3 extends over 11 amino acids. V shed 8 bases and J 6 bases; nucleotides not matched to a gene: 6. CDR3 residues: CSHQTGAEAFF. The DNA of the CDR3 is TGCAGCCACCAAACAGGGGCTGAAGCTTTCTTT.

V gene TRBV9 combines with J gene TRBJ2-7, with D possibly TRBD2 on 5 matching bases. CDR3 length: 15 residues. Germline lookup yields CDR1 SGDLS and CDR2 YYNGEE. V lost 0 bases and J lost 1, with 11 bases in between. The CDR3 DNA follows: TGTGCCAGCAGCGTAGGAGGGCAGTGGTCCTACGAGCAGTACTTC. Translated, it gives CASSVGGQWSYEQYF.

This clone was found a few times. The rearrangement links TRBV15 to TRBJ2-1; a weak D match, TRBD1 (6 bases). This CDR3 region has 12 residues. V was shortened by 6 bases and J by 6 bases, with 9 bases between the two germline ends. Looked up from germline, CDR1 is LNHNV and CDR2 is YYDKDF (reference sequence). The CDR3 is CATRQGSNEQFF. CDR3 DNA: TGTGCCACCAGACAGGGAAGCAATGAGCAGTTCTTC.

The chain has TRBV4-1 and TRBJ2-7, with 7 bases matching TRBD2. The CDR3 runs to 14 residues. The germline V gene has CDR1 MGHRA and CDR2 YSYEKL. The ends lost 1 base at V and 6 bases at J; junction bases unmatched: 6. The DNA of the CDR3 is TGCGCCAGCAGCCAAGTGACTAGCTGGGCCGAGCAGTACTTC. Protein product: CASSQVTSWAEQYF.

This rearrangement joins TRBV7-2 to TRBJ2-5, with 9 bases lining up with TRBD2. V lost 5 bases and J lost 2; bases outside the gene matches: 9. The CDR3 consists of 16 residues. The V gene's germline CDR1 is SGHTA and CDR2 FQGNSA. The CDR3 here is CASSDFGTSLQETQYF. The CDR3 region has the DNA TGTGCCAGCAGCGACTTCGGGACTAGCCTACAAGAGACCCAGTACTTC.

This chain joins TRBV5-6 and TRBJ2-1; D is possibly TRBD1 (5 bases). Trimming cost V 5 bases and J 0 bases, with 6 bases left between them. The CDR3 is 13 amino acids. Germline-derived CDR1 and CDR2 are SGHDT and YYEEEE. The CDR3 nucleotides read TGTGCCAGCAGAAGGGGCTCCTACAATGAGCAGTTCTTC. It codes for CASRRGSYNEQFF.

V is TRBV28 and J is TRBJ2-3; 10 bases are shared with TRBD2. J gave up 1 base and V 5 bases, and 3 bases lay outside the gene matches. The CDR3 totals 15 residues. CDR1 MDHEN and CDR2 SYDVKM come from the germline V gene. The CDR3 spells CASSAGTSGTDTQYF. The CDR3, as DNA: TGTGCCAGCAGTGCGGGGACTAGCGGCACAGATACGCAGTATTTT.

This rearrangement joins TRBV2 to TRBJ1-5, with a possible D match to TRBD1 (5 bases). The CDR3 spans 17 residues. V lost 8 bases and J lost 2, with 22 bases in between. Germline V CDR1 and CDR2: SNHLY, FYNNEI. CDR3 in amino acids: CASRNIEGLAGNQPQHF. For the CDR3, the DNA is TGTGCCAGCCGGAACATCGAGGGGCTGGCGGGCAATCAGCCCCAGCATTTT. Full variable domain (missing parts from reference TRBV2 and TRBJ1-5): EPEVTQTPSHQVTQMGQEVILRCVPISNHLYFYWYRQILGQKVEFLVSFYNNEISEKSEIFDDQFSVERPDGSNFTLKIRSTKLEDSAMYFCASRNIEGLAGNQPQHFGDGTRLSIL.